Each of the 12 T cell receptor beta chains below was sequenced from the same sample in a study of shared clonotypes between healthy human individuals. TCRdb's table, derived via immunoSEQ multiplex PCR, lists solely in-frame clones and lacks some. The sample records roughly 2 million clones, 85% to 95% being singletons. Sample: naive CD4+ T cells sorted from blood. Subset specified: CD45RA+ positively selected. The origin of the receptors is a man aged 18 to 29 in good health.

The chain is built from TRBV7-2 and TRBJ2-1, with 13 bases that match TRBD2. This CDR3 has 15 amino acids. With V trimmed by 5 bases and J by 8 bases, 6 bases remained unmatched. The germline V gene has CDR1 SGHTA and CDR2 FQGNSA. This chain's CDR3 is CASSPGLAGVDEQFF. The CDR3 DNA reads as TGTGCCAGCAGCCCCGGACTAGCGGGAGTTGATGAGCAGTTCTTC. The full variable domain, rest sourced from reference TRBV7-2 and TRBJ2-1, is GAGVSQSPSNKVTEKGKDVELRCDPISGHTALYWYRQSLGQGLEFLIYFQGNSAPDKSGLPSDRFSAERTGGSVSTLTIQRTQQEDSAVYLCASSPGLAGVDEQFFGPGTRLTVL.

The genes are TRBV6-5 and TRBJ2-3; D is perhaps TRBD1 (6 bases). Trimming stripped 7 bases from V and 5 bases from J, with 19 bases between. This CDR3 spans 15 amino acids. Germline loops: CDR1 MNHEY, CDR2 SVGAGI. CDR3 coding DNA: TGTGCCAGCACCGTGACCGGGACAAGTGAAGATACGCAGTATTTT. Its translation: CASTVTGTSEDTQYF.

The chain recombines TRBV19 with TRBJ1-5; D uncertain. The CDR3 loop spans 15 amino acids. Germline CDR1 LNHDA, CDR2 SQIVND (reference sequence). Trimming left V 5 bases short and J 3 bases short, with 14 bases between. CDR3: CASSQWAGDNQPQHF. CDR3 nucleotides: TGTGCCAGTAGTCAGTGGGCAGGCGACAATCAGCCCCAGCATTTT.

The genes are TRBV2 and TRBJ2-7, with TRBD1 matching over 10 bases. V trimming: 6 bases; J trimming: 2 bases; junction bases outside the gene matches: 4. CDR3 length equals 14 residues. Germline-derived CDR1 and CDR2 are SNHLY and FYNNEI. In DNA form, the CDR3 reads TGTGCCAGCAGGGACAGGGGGAATACCTACGAGCAGTACTTC. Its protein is CASRDRGNTYEQYF.

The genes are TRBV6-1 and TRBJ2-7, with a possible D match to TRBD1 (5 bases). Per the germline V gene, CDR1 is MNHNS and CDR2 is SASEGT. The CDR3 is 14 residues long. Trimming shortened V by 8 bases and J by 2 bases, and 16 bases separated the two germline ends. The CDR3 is CASGTGLVAYEQYF. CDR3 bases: TGTGCCAGCGGAACAGGCTTAGTCGCCTACGAGCAGTACTTC.

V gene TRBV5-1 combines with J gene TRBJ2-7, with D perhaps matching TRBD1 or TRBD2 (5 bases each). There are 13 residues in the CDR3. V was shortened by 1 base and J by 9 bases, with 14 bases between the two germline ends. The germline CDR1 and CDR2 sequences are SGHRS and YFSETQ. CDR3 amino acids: CASSLLGVVGQYF. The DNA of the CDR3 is TGCGCCAGCAGCTTGTTGGGGGTCGTCGGGCAGTACTTC.

The CDR3 loop reads CASSNGLGIGNEKLFF. Written as DNA, the CDR3 is TGCGCCAGCAGCAACGGACTAGGGATTGGAAATGAAAAACTGTTTTTT. The chain carries TRBV10-1 and TRBJ1-4; D not resolved. CDR1 is WNHNN, CDR2 SYGVQD, per germline (reference sequence). V dropped 6 bases and J dropped 5 bases, with 19 bases sitting between them. The CDR3 has 16 residues.

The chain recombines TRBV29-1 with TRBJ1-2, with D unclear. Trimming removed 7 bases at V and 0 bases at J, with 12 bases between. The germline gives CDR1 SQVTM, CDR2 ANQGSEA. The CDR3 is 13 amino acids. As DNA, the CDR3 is TGCAGCGCGATTGGAGGTACTAACTATGGCTACACCTTC. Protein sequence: CSAIGGTNYGYTF.

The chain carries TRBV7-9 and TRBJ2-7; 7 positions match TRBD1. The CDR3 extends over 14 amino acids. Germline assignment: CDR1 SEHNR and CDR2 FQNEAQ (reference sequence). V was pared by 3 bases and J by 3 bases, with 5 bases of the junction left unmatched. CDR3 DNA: TGTGCCAGCAGCTTTATGGGACAGAACTACGAGCAGTACTTC. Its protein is CASSFMGQNYEQYF.

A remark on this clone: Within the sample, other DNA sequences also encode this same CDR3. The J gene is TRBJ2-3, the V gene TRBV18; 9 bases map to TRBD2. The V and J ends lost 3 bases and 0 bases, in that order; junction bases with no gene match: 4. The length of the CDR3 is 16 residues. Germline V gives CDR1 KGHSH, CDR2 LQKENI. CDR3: CASSPVAGVSTDTQYF. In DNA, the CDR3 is TGTGCCAGCTCACCCGTAGCGGGAGTGAGCACAGATACGCAGTATTTT.

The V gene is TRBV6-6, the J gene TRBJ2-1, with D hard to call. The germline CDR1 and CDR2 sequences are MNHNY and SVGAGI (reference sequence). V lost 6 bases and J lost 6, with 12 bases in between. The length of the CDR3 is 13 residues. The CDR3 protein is CASRITGSNEQFF. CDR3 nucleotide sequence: TGTGCCAGCAGAATTACCGGCAGCAATGAGCAGTTCTTC.

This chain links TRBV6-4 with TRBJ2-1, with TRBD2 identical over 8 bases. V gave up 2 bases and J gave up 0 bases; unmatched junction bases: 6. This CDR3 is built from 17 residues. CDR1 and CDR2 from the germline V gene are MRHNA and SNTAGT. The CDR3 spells CASSDNIAGSSYNEQFF. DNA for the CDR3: TGTGCCAGCAGTGACAACATAGCGGGAAGCTCCTACAATGAGCAGTTCTTC.